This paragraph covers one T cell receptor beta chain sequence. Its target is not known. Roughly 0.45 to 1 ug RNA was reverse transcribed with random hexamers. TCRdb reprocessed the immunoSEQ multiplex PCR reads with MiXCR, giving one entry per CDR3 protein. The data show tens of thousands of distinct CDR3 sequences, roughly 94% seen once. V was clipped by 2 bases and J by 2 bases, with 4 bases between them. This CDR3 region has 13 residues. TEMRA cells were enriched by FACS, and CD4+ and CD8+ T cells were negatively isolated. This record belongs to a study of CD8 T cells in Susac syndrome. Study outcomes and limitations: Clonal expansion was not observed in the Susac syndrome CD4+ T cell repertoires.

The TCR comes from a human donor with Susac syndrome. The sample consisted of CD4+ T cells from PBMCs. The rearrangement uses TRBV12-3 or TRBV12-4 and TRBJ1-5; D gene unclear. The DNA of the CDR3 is TGTGCCAGCAGTTTACGGGGCAATCAGCCCCAGCATTTT. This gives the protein CASSLRGNQPQHF.